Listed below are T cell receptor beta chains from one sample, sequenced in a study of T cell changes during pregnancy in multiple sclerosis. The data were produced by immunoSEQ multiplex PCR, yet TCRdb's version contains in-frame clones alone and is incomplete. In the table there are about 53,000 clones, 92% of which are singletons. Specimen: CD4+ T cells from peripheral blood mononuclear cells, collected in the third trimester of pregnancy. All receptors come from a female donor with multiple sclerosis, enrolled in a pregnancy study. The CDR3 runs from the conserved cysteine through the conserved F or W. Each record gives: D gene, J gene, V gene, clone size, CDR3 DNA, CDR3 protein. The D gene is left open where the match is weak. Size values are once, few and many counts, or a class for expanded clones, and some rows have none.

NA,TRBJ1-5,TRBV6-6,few,TGTGCCAGCAGGGGATCGTCGCAGGGCGTTGTTGAGCCCCAGCATTTT,CASRGSSQGVVEPQHF
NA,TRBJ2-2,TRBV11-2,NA,TGTGCCAGCGCGGCTAGCGTCGGGGAGCTGTTTTTT,CASAASVGELFF
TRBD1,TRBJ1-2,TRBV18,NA,TGTGCCAGCTCATCCGCCGCGGGTCCGGACAGGAGAGTTGGCTACACCTTC,CASSSAAGPDRRVGYTF
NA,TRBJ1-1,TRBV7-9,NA,TGTGCCAGCAGCGCGAGACAGGTAAACACTGAAGCTTTCTTT,CASSARQVNTEAFF
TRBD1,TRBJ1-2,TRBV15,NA,TGTGCCACCAGCAGACTAAGGACAGGGGGATTTGCAAACTATGGCTACACCTTC,CATSRLRTGGFANYGYTF
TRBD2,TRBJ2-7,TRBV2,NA,TGTGCCAGCAGTGAGTCGGGGGGATATCAGGTCGAGCAGTACTTC,CASSESGGYQVEQYF
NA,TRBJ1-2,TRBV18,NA,TGTGCCAGCTCACAAAACAGGGACTATGGCTACACCTTC,CASSQNRDYGYTF
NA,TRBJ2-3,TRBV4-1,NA,TGCGCCAGCAGCCAAGATGGAGGGGGCAGAGATACGCAGTATTTT,CASSQDGGGRDTQYF
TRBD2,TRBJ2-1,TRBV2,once,TGTGCCAGCAGTCGCGAGGCGGGGGGTGAGCAGTTCTTC,CASSREAGGEQFF
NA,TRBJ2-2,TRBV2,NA,TGTGCCAGCAGTGCCGTGACAGGCCCGTTAAACACCGGGGAGCTGTTTTTT,CASSAVTGPLNTGELFF
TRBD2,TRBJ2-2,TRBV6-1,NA,TGTGCCAGCAGTGAAACTAGCGGGGGATCCGGGGAGCTGTTTTTT,CASSETSGGSGELFF
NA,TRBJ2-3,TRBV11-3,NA,TGTGCCAGCAGCTCCTACACAGATACGCAGTATTTT,CASSSYTDTQYF
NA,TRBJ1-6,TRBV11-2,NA,TGTGCCAGCAGCAGTACAGGGCACTCTCGCTCCTATAATTCACCCCTCCACTTT,CASSSTGHSRSYNSPLHF
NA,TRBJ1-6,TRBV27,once,TGTGCCAGCAGTCCTCAGGGGTGGAATTCACCCCTCCACTTT,CASSPQGWNSPLHF
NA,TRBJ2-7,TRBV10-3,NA,TGTGCCATCAGTGATCCCGGGACTCCCACTGAAGAGCAGTACTTC,CAISDPGTPTEEQYF
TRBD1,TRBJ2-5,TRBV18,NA,TGTGCCAGCTCACCCCGGACAGGTTCGGGAGAGACCCAGTACTTC,CASSPRTGSGETQYF
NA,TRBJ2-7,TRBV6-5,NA,TGTGCCAGCAGTGGGTCACTACCCTACGAGCAGTACTTC,CASSGSLPYEQYF
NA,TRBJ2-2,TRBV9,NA,TGTGCCAGCAGCGTAGTCGGGGGGCCCGTGTCCGGGGAGCTGTTTTTT,CASSVVGGPVSGELFF
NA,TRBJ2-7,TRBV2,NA,TGTGCCAGCAGGGGGGACACCTCCTACGAGCAGTACTTC,CASRGDTSYEQYF
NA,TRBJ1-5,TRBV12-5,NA,TGTGCTAGTGGCGGCGACAGTGGGGGGAATCAGCCCCAGCATTTT,CASGGDSGGNQPQHF
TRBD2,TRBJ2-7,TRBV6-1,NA,TGTGCCAGCAGTGTGGGTAGCGGGGGCGCCTACGAGCAGTACTTC,CASSVGSGGAYEQYF
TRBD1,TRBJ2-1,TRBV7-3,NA,TGTGCCAGCAGTCGGGACAGGGGCTCCTACAATGAGCAGTTCTTC,CASSRDRGSYNEQFF
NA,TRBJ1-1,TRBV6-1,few,TGTGCCAGCAGTGTGGGCGGGACTGAAGCTTTCTTT,CASSVGGTEAFF
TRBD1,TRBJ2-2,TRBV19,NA,TGTGCCAGTAGTACAACAGGGGAGACCGGGGAGCTGTTTTTT,CASSTTGETGELFF
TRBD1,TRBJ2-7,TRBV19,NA,TGTGCCAGTAGTACCCTACCGGGACAGGGGTTCAACGAGCAGTACTTC,CASSTLPGQGFNEQYF
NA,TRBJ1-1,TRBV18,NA,TGTGCCAGCTCACCGACAGGATCACGGAACACTGAAGCTTTCTTT,CASSPTGSRNTEAFF
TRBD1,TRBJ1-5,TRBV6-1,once,TGTGCCAGCAGTGATAGGCCGACAGGGGCAAATCAGCCCCAGCATTTT,CASSDRPTGANQPQHF
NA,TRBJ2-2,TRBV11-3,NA,TGTGCCAGCAGCTTAAGGAGCACCCCCACCGGGGAGCTGTTTTTT,CASSLRSTPTGELFF
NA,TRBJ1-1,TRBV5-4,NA,TGTGCCAGCAGCTTGGCGGATTGGACACCTGTGAACACTGAAGCTTTCTTT,CASSLADWTPVNTEAFF
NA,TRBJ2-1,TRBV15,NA,TGTGCCACCAGCCCCAAGGGGGATAATGAGCAGTTCTTC,CATSPKGDNEQFF
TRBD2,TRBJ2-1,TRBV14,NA,TGTGCCAGCAGCCAAGATTACGCGAGCGGGGGCCTCTACAATGAGCAGTTCTTC,CASSQDYASGGLYNEQFF
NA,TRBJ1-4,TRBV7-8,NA,TGTGCCAGCAGCGAGACAGGCTGGGGGGAAAAACTGTTTTTT,CASSETGWGEKLFF
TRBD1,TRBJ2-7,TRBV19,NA,TGTGCCAGTAGTATCGGGACAGAGGGCTACGAGCAGTACTTC,CASSIGTEGYEQYF
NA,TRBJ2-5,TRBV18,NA,TGTGCCAGCTCACCACGCGGGGAGACCCAGTACTTC,CASSPRGETQYF
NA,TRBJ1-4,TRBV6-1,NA,TGTGCCAGCAGTGTCGGGACTCGCGAAAAACTGTTTTTT,CASSVGTREKLFF
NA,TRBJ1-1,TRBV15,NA,TGTGCCACCAGCAGATTCGACAGACTGAACACTGAAGCTTTCTTT,CATSRFDRLNTEAFF
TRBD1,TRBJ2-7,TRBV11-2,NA,TGTGCCAGCAGCTTAGGTATCGTGACAGGGGTGGACGAGCAGTACTTC,CASSLGIVTGVDEQYF
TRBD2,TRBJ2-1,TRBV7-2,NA,TGTGCCAGCAGCTTAGGCCGTAAAAGCGGGGGCGAGCAGTTCTTC,CASSLGRKSGGEQFF
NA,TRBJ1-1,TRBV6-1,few,TGTGCCAGCAGTGAGGGGCAGCCGAACACTGAAGCTTTCTTT,CASSEGQPNTEAFF
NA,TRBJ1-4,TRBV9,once,TGTGCCAGCAGCGTAGAAGGCCGGGGGGTGCAGACTAATGAAAAACTGTTTTTT,CASSVEGRGVQTNEKLFF